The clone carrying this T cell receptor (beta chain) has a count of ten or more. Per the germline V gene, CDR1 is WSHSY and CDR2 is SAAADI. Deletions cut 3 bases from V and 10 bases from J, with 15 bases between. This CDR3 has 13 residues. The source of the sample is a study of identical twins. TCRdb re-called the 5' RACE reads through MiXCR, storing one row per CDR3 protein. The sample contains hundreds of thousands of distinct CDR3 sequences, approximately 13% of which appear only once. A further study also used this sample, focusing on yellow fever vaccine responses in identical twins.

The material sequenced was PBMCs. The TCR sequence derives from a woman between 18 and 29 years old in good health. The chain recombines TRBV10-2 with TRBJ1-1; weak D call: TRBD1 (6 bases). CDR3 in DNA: TGCGCCAGCAGTGACCTGGGGGGCCCAGGAGCTTTCTTT. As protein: CASSDLGGPGAFF.